In its sample, the clone carrying this T cell receptor (beta chain) was seen a few times. Its specificity is unknown. TCRdb keeps only in-frame clones here, not all; method: immunoSEQ multiplex PCR. The sample lists about 150,000 clones, roughly 90% seen once, with roughly 4% in the top ten. The CDR3 is made up of 15 amino acids. Germline V gene lookup returns CDR1 SGHRS and CDR2 YFSETQ. Trimming shortened V by 5 bases and J by 1 base, and 13 bases separated the two germline ends. These data are taken from a study of T cell responses to AZD1222 COVID-19 vaccine. Overall study results and limits: Regions 160-218 and 743-854 dominated among vaccine-associated CD4 TCRs spanning spike. AZD1222 recipients seropositive at baseline numbered only six or seven. After the peak T cell response, and only then, were repertoires sampled. Receipt of two AZD1222 doses was followed by a rise in Spike-specific TCR breadth and depth.

The gene calls are TRBV5-1 and TRBJ1-5; tentatively, D is TRBD1 (6 bases). Specimen: peripheral blood, collected 28 days after the second AZD1222 dose. The sequence was obtained from an adult who received the AZD1222 COVID-19 vaccine. The CDR3 nucleotides read TGCGCCAGCAGAGCCGGGACACAAAGCAATCAGCCCCAGCATTTT. Translating it yields CASRAGTQSNQPQHF.